Shown below are 14 T cell receptor beta chains from a single sample sequenced in a study of vaccination and CD4 T cells after COVID-19. With the Oncomine TCR Beta short-read assay, DNA from cultured CD4+ T cells was sequenced. TCRdb passed the PCR reads through MiXCR, listing each CDR3 protein once. The sample shows 20,000 or so distinct CDR3 sequences, around three fifths of them seen only once. The treatment was: approximately nine-day PBMC culture with coronavirus spike peptide pools or control peptides (ViraFEST assay). These receptors' antigens are unknown. The source material was CD4+ T cells from blood, cultured in vitro. All receptors derive from a human donor who had recovered from COVID-19.

This clonotype was detected once. This rearrangement joins TRBV28 to TRBJ1-1, with 12 nucleotides matching TRBD1. Germline CDR1 MDHEN, CDR2 SYDVKM. Trimming took 6 bases from V and 5 from J; bases not matched to a gene: 7. This CDR3 contains 15 residues. The CDR3 DNA reads as TGTGCCAGCAGCCCGGGACAGGGGGCTTTAACTGAAGCTTTCTTT. Amino acid sequence: CASSPGQGALTEAFF. Complete variable domain (other parts from reference TRBV28 and TRBJ1-1): DVKVTQSSRYLVKRTGEKVFLECVQDMDHENMFWYRQDPGLGLRLIYFSYDVKMKEKGDIPEGYSVSREKKERFSLILESASTNQTSMYLCASSPGQGALTEAFFGQGTRLTVV.

This clonotype was detected once. CDR3 residues: CASSPHGTDYGYTF. The DNA of the CDR3 is TGTGCCAGCAGTCCGCATGGGACAGACTATGGCTACACCTTC. This sequence joins TRBV12-3 or TRBV12-4 and TRBJ1-2; 7 bases match TRBD1. Germline trimming cut 5 bases from V and 3 bases from J; bases unmatched to any gene: 6. The CDR3 runs 14 residues.

This sequence joins TRBV6-1 and TRBJ2-5; 7 bases agree with TRBD1. Trimming took 3 bases from V and 1 from J; bases not matched to a gene: 8. The V gene's germline CDR1 is MNHNS and CDR2 SASEGT. The CDR3 is made up of 16 amino acids. CDR3 residues: CASSDSRGQFQETQYF. CDR3 nucleotide sequence: TGTGCCAGCAGTGACAGCCGGGGACAGTTCCAAGAGACCCAGTACTTC.

V is TRBV27 and J is TRBJ1-3; 8 positions agree with TRBD1. The germline CDR1 and CDR2 sequences are MNHEY and SMNVEV (reference sequence). The CDR3 runs 14 residues. With 5 bases clipped from V and 3 bases from J, the junction kept 3 bases outside the gene matches. For the CDR3, the DNA is TGTGCCAGCAGTCACAGGGGGTATGGAAACACCATATATTTT. It translates to CASSHRGYGNTIYF.

This chain joins TRBV5-1 and TRBJ2-5, with a tentative D call TRBD2 (6 bases). The length of the CDR3 is 13 residues. From germline, CDR1 is SGHRS and CDR2 YFSETQ. Trimming cost V 3 bases and J 2 bases, with 8 bases left between them. The CDR3 reads CASSWGLQETQYF. The CDR3 DNA is TGCGCCAGCAGCTGGGGACTTCAAGAGACCCAGTACTTC. The full variable domain, in which reference TRBV5-1 and TRBJ2-5 provide the parts outside the CDR3, is KAGVTQTPRYLIKTRGQQVTLSCSPISGHRSVSWYQQTPGQGLQFLFEYFSETQRNKGNFPGRFSGRQFSNSRSEMNVSTLELGDSALYLCASSWGLQETQYFGPGTRLLVL.

The rearrangement uses TRBV7-2 and TRBJ1-1; D may be TRBD1 (5 bases). CDR3 length: 13 residues. From germline, CDR1 is SGHTA and CDR2 FQGNSA. Trimming removed 2 bases at V and 3 bases at J, with 7 bases between. The CDR3 region has the DNA TGTGCCAGCAGCTTACAGGGTCACACTGAAGCTTTCTTT. This encodes CASSLQGHTEAFF.

This chain links TRBV21-1 with TRBJ2-1; TRBD2 was called by the table and not checked on the DNA. TRBV21-1 is listed as a pseudogene. The CDR3 covers 15 residues. CDR3 sequence reads: CASSKGWRPLGEQFF. CDR3 coding DNA: TGTGCCAGCAGCAAGGGGTGGAGGCCTCTCGGTGAGCAGTTCTTC.

The chain recombines TRBV28 with TRBJ1-2; D ambiguous. CDR3 size: 14 residues. The germline gives CDR1 MDHEN, CDR2 SYDVKM. The V end lost 2 bases, the J end lost 5 bases, and 12 bases lay between the germline ends. Here the CDR3 reads CASSLGSLGYGYTF. For the CDR3, the DNA is TGTGCCAGCAGTTTAGGGTCCCTGGGGTATGGCTACACCTTC.

This clonotype turned up a few times. The chain combines TRBV7-2 with TRBJ1-2, with D perhaps matching TRBD1 (6 bases). The CDR3 loop spans 13 amino acids. The V gene's germline CDR1 is SGHTA and CDR2 FQGNSA. Between the trimmed V and J ends, which lost 5 bases and 7 bases, there was a span of 14 bases. The CDR3 bases are TGTGCCAGCAGCCCGGACAGTATTTCTGGCTACACCTTC. This sequence encodes CASSPDSISGYTF.

The J gene is TRBJ2-3, the V gene TRBV7-9, with D possibly TRBD1 on 5 matching bases. Trimming stripped 2 bases from V and 0 bases from J, with 9 bases between. The CDR3 runs 15 residues. Germline V gives CDR1 SEHNR, CDR2 FQNEAQ (reference sequence). The CDR3 DNA sequence: TGTGCCAGCAGCTTAAATCAGGGTAGCACAGATACGCAGTATTTT. Amino acids: CASSLNQGSTDTQYF.

The sample holds a few counts of this clonotype. The CDR3 nucleotides are TGTGCCAGCAGCGACGGACAGCTTCAGCCCCAGCATTTT. It is translated as CASSDGQLQPQHF. The chain combines TRBV7-2 with TRBJ1-5, with a weak D call TRBD1 (6 bases). The CDR3 length is 13 residues. The V gene lost 5 bases and the J gene lost 6 bases, with 11 bases spanning the gap. CDR1 and CDR2 (germline): SGHTA, FQGNSA. Drawing the rest from reference TRBV7-2 and TRBJ1-5, the complete variable domain is GAGVSQSPSNKVTEKGKDVELRCDPISGHTALYWYRQSLGQGLEFLIYFQGNSAPDKSGLPSDRFSAERTGGSVSTLTIQRTQQEDSAVYLCASSDGQLQPQHFGDGTRLSIL.

This chain joins TRBV6-1 and TRBJ1-5; no firm D call. V shed 7 bases and J shed 0 bases, with 7 bases lying between them. The CDR3 is 13 residues long. Per germline, CDR1 MNHNS and CDR2 SASEGT. In DNA, the CDR3 is TGTGCCAGCAAGCCGTATAGCAATCAGCCCCAGCATTTT. The encoded protein is CASKPYSNQPQHF.

The chain combines TRBV6-2 or TRBV6-3 with TRBJ1-2; weak D call: TRBD1 (5 bases). Germline CDR1 MNHEY, CDR2 SVGEGT. This CDR3 has 16 residues. V was pared by 5 bases and J by 4 bases, with 20 bases between. Here the CDR3 DNA reads TGTGCCAGCAGTCGCGGGACCGCCCAAGGCGGCTATGGCTACACCTTC. This translates into CASSRGTAQGGYGYTF.

This clonotype was counted between two and nine times. The chain combines TRBV12-3 or TRBV12-4 with TRBJ1-6; D call uncertain. V lost 6 bases, J lost 4 bases, and 10 bases lay in between. This CDR3 contains 14 residues. The CDR3 sequence is CASRYGQYNSPLHF. As DNA, the CDR3 is TGTGCCAGCAGATACGGCCAGTATAATTCACCCCTCCACTTT.